The present entry profiles one T cell receptor beta chain with its context. The antigen is undetermined. V lost 2 bases to trimming and J lost 3 bases; unmatched junction nucleotides: 12. The germline CDR1 and CDR2 sequences are SGHRS and YFSETQ. The CDR3 length is 17 residues. Researchers ran the PCR with 60 Vbeta and 13 Jbeta primers. Assay: immunoSEQ multiplex PCR; the TCRdb copy retains only in-frame clones and omits some. The sample has 130,000 to 150,000 clones; around 80% are singletons. These data come from a study of cytomegalovirus exposure and HLA in healthy donors. Study overall: As an earlier analysis found, around 170 million T cells yielded fewer than 130 million unique TCR beta sequences. General study findings and limits: It was confirmed in vitro that a few of the CMV-associated chains were specific for CMV antigens. With high specificity and sensitivity, the classifier reportedly diagnosed cytomegalovirus status.

This TCR was sampled from a woman aged 60-75 years in good health and CMV-seropositive. The chain carries TRBV5-1 and TRBJ2-7; 9 bases agree with TRBD2. The sequenced sample was PBMCs. CDR3 protein: CASSFNGGRGGNYEQYF. CDR3 sequence (DNA): TGCGCCAGCAGCTTCAACGGCGGGAGGGGAGGAAACTACGAGCAGTACTTC.